Listed here are 28 T cell receptor beta chains from one sample, sequenced in a study of human T cells and chemical hapten exposure. Stated time point: healthy volunteer bleed at 2 weeks. Unfractionated whole blood yielded total RNA. TCRdb processed the RACE reads anew with MiXCR; each CDR3 protein has one entry. Here the sample spans about 45,000 distinct CDR3 sequences, roughly 4.5% being singletons. Sample: whole blood. The receptors were sampled from a human donor in good health. Some clones in this sample may be carry-over from other donors' samples.

This clonotype was detected ten times or more. This sequence joins TRBV3-1 and TRBJ2-3, with unresolved D. Germline V gene data show CDR1 as LGHDT and CDR2 as YNNKEL (reference sequence). This CDR3 has 12 residues. Trimming left V 4 bases short and J 7 bases short, with 9 bases between. The CDR3 loop reads CASSPMGNTQYF. The CDR3 region has the DNA TGTGCCAGCAGCCCGATGGGCAATACGCAGTATTTT.

In its sample, this clonotype was seen many times. The CDR3, as DNA: TGTGCCAGCAGCCAATCTCCAAGGCCGGCTTTCTTT. It yields the protein CASSQSPRPAFF. The chain uses TRBV14 and TRBJ1-1; D not certain. The ends were cut back, 2 bases at V and 11 bases at J, with 12 bases in the middle. Germline V gene lookup returns CDR1 SGHDN and CDR2 FVKESK. The CDR3 runs to 12 residues.

Many counts were recorded for this clonotype. The chain has TRBV6-1 and TRBJ2-7; 7 positions agree with TRBD2. The V gene's germline CDR1 is MNHNS and CDR2 SASEGT. The CDR3 length is 18 residues. V shed 8 bases, J shed 6 bases, and the junction held 25 bases outside the gene matches. CDR3 in DNA: TGTGCCAGCTCACTTGCCCGGTCGAGCGGGACGGCCCTGGTCGAGCAGTACTTC. The encoded protein is CASSLARSSGTALVEQYF.

The chain recombines TRBV20-1 with TRBJ2-1, with D perhaps being TRBD1 or TRBD2 (5 bases each). The CDR3 is 14 residues long. CDR1 and CDR2 from the germline V gene are DFQATT and SNEGSKA (reference sequence). V was shortened by 0 bases and J by 8 bases, with 14 bases between the two germline ends. CDR3: CSARDRDLPDEQFF. The DNA of the CDR3 is TGCAGTGCTAGAGACAGGGACCTCCCGGATGAGCAGTTCTTC.

This clonotype was observed at least ten times. The CDR3 reads CASSQWGAGRNTEAFF. CDR3 DNA: TGTGCCAGCAGTCAGTGGGGGGCAGGACGGAACACTGAAGCTTTCTTT. This chain uses TRBV27 with TRBJ1-1, with D maybe TRBD1 (6 bases). V lost 5 bases and J lost 1, with 17 bases in between. This CDR3 region has 16 residues. Germline V gene lookup returns CDR1 MNHEY and CDR2 SMNVEV (reference sequence).

This clonotype was detected many times. The V call is TRBV24-1, the J call TRBJ2-3; D unresolved. V was clipped by 4 bases and J by 4 bases, with 17 bases between them. Germline loops: CDR1 KGHDR, CDR2 SFDVKD. The CDR3 sequence is 16 residues long. The CDR3 sequence is CATSDPLATEADTQYF. CDR3 bases: TGTGCCACCAGTGACCCCCTCGCTACGGAAGCAGATACGCAGTATTTT.

The V and J genes are TRBV5-1 and TRBJ2-5, with 9 nucleotides matching TRBD2. CDR3 size: 15 residues. Trimming removed 2 bases from V and 5 bases from J; junction bases left unmatched: 7. The germline V gene encodes CDR1 SGHRS and CDR2 YFSETQ. CDR3 sequence (DNA): TGCGCCAGCAGCTTAGTCCTAGCGGGACACGAGACCCAGTACTTC. Its translation: CASSLVLAGHETQYF.

The chain employs TRBV21-1 and TRBJ2-3; the DNA was not compared with TRBD1, the D call given in the table. TRBV21-1 is marked as a pseudogene. The CDR3 spans 17 residues. This chain's CDR3 is CASSGYRTGQGADTQYF. DNA of the CDR3: TGTGCCAGCAGCGGTTACAGGACTGGGCAAGGGGCAGATACGCAGTATTTT.

Ten or more counts support this clonotype. The V gene is TRBV7-3, the J gene TRBJ1-2; D gene ambiguous. The CDR3 is made up of 14 amino acids. Per the germline V gene, CDR1 is SGHTA and CDR2 is FQGTGA. Trimming took off 2 bases at V and 2 bases at J, with 9 bases between the two ends. CDR3 DNA sequence: TGTGCCAGCAGCTTAGTTGCCGGGAACTATGGCTACACCTTC. As protein: CASSLVAGNYGYTF.

There are many counts of this clonotype. The J gene is TRBJ1-4, the V gene TRBV5-4, with D perhaps matching TRBD1 (6 bases). The CDR3 contains 15 residues. Germline CDR1 reads SGHNT; CDR2 reads YYREEE (reference sequence). V lost 0 bases and J lost 8, with 14 bases in between. The CDR3 loop reads CASSLDRALGEKLFF. The CDR3 DNA reads TGTGCCAGCAGCTTGGACAGGGCCCTCGGAGAAAAACTGTTTTTT.

This clonotype has more than one count but fewer than ten. The chain joins TRBV4-1 to TRBJ2-7; the match to TRBD2 covers 9 bases. After removal of 0 bases from V and 1 base from J, the junction contained 1 base not matched to a gene. The germline V gene encodes CDR1 MGHRA and CDR2 YSYEKL. This CDR3 has 15 amino acids. The CDR3 DNA reads as TGCGCCAGCAGCCAAGAGCTAGCGGGATCCTACGAGCAGTACTTC. As protein: CASSQELAGSYEQYF.

This clonotype was found a few times. This chain connects TRBV7-2 to TRBJ2-1, with 10 bases matching TRBD2. With 5 bases clipped from V and 3 bases from J, the junction kept 4 bases outside the gene matches. This CDR3 is 15 amino acids long. Germline V CDR1 and CDR2: SGHTA, FQGNSA. DNA of the CDR3: TGTGCCAGCAGCCCCGGGACTAGCGTCTACAATGAGCAGTTCTTC. Its protein is CASSPGTSVYNEQFF. Combining the CDR3 with reference TRBV7-2 and TRBJ2-1 gives the whole variable domain GAGVSQSPSNKVTEKGKDVELRCDPISGHTALYWYRQSLGQGLEFLIYFQGNSAPDKSGLPSDRFSAERTGGSVSTLTIQRTQQEDSAVYLCASSPGTSVYNEQFFGPGTRLTVL.

At least ten counts were recorded for this clonotype. The genes are TRBV10-3 and TRBJ2-3; D possibly corresponds to TRBD2 (5 bases). Germline CDR1 is ENHRY and CDR2 is SYGVKD. This CDR3 comprises 13 residues. V lost 3 bases and J lost 2, with 6 bases in between. The CDR3, as DNA: TGTGCCATCAGTGAACGGGACACAGATACGCAGTATTTT. It encodes CAISERDTDTQYF.

With regard to this clonotype: This may stem from a read error, because a much larger clone lies one nucleotide away. The gene calls are TRBV28 and TRBJ2-5, with D possibly matching TRBD2 (5 bases). CDR1 and CDR2 (germline): MDHEN, SYDVKM. The CDR3 runs to 15 residues. CDR3 sequence: CAGSLREIDQETQYF. The CDR3 DNA reads TGTGCCGGCAGTTTGAGGGAAATCGACCAAGAGACCCAGTACTTC.

This chain joins TRBV9 and TRBJ2-2; D is ambiguous. The germline V gene encodes CDR1 SGDLS and CDR2 YYNGEE. This CDR3 contains 13 residues. The V and J ends lost 2 bases and 6 bases respectively, with 8 bases between them. CDR3 loop: CASSVLVSGELFF. As DNA, the CDR3 is TGTGCCAGCAGCGTTTTGGTCTCCGGGGAGCTGTTTTTT. The full variable domain, its missing parts supplied by reference TRBV9 and TRBJ2-2, is DSGVTQTPKHLITATGQRVTLRCSPRSGDLSVYWYQQSLDQGLQFLIQYYNGEERAKGNILERFSAQQFPDLHSELNLSSLELGDSALYFCASSVLVSGELFFGEGSRLTVL.

This clonotype was seen ten or more times. The gene calls are TRBV29-1 and TRBJ1-1; maybe TRBD1 (5 bases). Germline assignment: CDR1 SQVTM and CDR2 ANQGSEA. The ends were cut back, 6 bases at V and 0 bases at J, with 11 bases in the middle. The CDR3 loop spans 13 amino acids. This CDR3 reads CSVGLGVNTEAFF. The DNA for the CDR3 is TGCAGCGTGGGCTTAGGGGTGAACACTGAAGCTTTCTTT.

This chain connects TRBV2 to TRBJ1-4; D is uncertain. V shed 7 bases and J shed 5 bases, with 11 bases lying between them. In germline, CDR1 is SNHLY, CDR2 FYNNEI. CDR3 length: 13 amino acids. CDR3 in DNA: TGTGCCAGCAACGCTCCGGAAAATGAAAAACTGTTTTTT. Translating gives CASNAPENEKLFF.

The table lists this clonotype with many counts. This chain links TRBV25-1 with TRBJ2-5; the match to TRBD2 covers 7 bases. This CDR3 comprises 15 residues. The V and J ends lost 2 bases and 2 bases, in that order; junction bases with no gene match: 5. CDR1 and CDR2 (germline): MGHDK, SYGVNS. CDR3 nucleotides: TGTGCCAGCAGTGAACCGACTAGCTTTCAAGAGACCCAGTACTTC. Protein: CASSEPTSFQETQYF. Complete variable domain (other parts from reference TRBV25-1 and TRBJ2-5): EADIYQTPRYLVIGTGKKITLECSQTMGHDKMYWYQQDPGMELHLIHYSYGVNSTEKGDLSSESTVSRIRTEHFPLTLESARPSHTSQYLCASSEPTSFQETQYFGPGTRLLVL.

The sample holds a few counts of this clonotype. The chain carries TRBV4-1 and TRBJ2-3; D remains unclear. This CDR3 is 15 amino acids long. Germline V gives CDR1 MGHRA, CDR2 YSYEKL. Trimming stripped 1 base from V and 4 bases from J, with 12 bases between. In nucleotides, the CDR3 is TGCGCCAGCAGCCAAGTCGGAGCACCCCCAGATACGCAGTATTTT. As protein: CASSQVGAPPDTQYF.

This clonotype showed up many times. The rearrangement joins TRBV7-9 to TRBJ2-3, with 7 positions matching TRBD2. The CDR3 is 14 residues long. Trimming took 3 bases from V and 6 from J; bases not matched to a gene: 6. The germline V gene encodes CDR1 SEHNR and CDR2 FQNEAQ (reference sequence). The CDR3 here is CASSLAGAVDTQYF. CDR3 bases: TGTGCCAGCAGCTTGGCGGGAGCGGTGGATACGCAGTATTTT.

There are a few counts of this clonotype. CDR3 coding DNA: TGTGCCAGCTCACCAGACGGACTCTATGGCTACACCTTC. Residues: CASSPDGLYGYTF. The rearrangement uses TRBV18 and TRBJ1-2; D is undetermined. The CDR3 totals 13 residues. Germline V gives CDR1 KGHSH, CDR2 LQKENI. Trimming cost V 2 bases and J 4 bases, with 8 bases left between them.

Comments on this clonotype: One junction end disagrees with the germline gene, perhaps due to a read error. J is TRBJ2-5 and V is TRBV20-1; the match to TRBD2 covers 8 bases. The germline V gene has CDR1 DFQATT and CDR2 SNEGSKA (reference sequence). This CDR3 contains 16 residues. In nucleotides, the CDR3 is TGCAGTGCTGGAGAGTCGATTACTAGCGGCCAAGAGACCCAGTACTTC. Protein product: CSAGESITSGQETQYF.

This clonotype was observed at least ten times. The chain links TRBV5-4 to TRBJ1-1; D unresolved. Trimming left V 0 bases short and J 2 bases short, with 8 bases between. Germline V gene lookup returns CDR1 SGHNT and CDR2 YYREEE (reference sequence). CDR3 length equals 14 residues. This chain's CDR3 is CASSLASRNTEAFF. The CDR3, as DNA: TGTGCCAGCAGCTTGGCATCCAGAAACACTGAAGCTTTCTTT. Looking up the rest from reference TRBV5-4 and TRBJ1-1 gives the full variable domain: ETGVTQSPTHLIKTRGQQVTLRCSSQSGHNTVSWYQQALGQGPQFIFQYYREEENGRGNFPPRFSGLQFPNYSSELNVNALELDDSALYLCASSLASRNTEAFFGQGTRLTVV.

This clonotype was seen repeatedly, ten times or more. The chain is built from TRBV24-1 and TRBJ2-3; D unclear. The CDR3 consists of 13 residues. CDR1 is KGHDR, CDR2 SFDVKD, per germline. The V end was cut by 4 bases, the J end by 5 bases, with 9 bases between. Here the CDR3 DNA reads TGTGCCACCAGTGACCCGACCCTAGATACGCAGTATTTT. Translation: CATSDPTLDTQYF.

This clonotype was seen a few times. This chain uses TRBV29-1 with TRBJ2-7, with 11 nucleotides matching TRBD2. The CDR3 totals 13 residues. Germline V gives CDR1 SQVTM, CDR2 ANQGSEA. J was trimmed by 2 bases and V by 7 bases; bases with no gene match: 4. CDR3 sequence: CSALTSGTYEQYF. CDR3 coding DNA: TGCAGCGCCCTGACTAGCGGGACCTACGAGCAGTACTTC.

The chain employs TRBV6-5 and TRBJ1-6; 9 bases agree with TRBD1. The CDR3 runs to 16 residues. Germline lookup yields CDR1 MNHEY and CDR2 SVGAGI. J was trimmed by 5 bases and V by 6 bases; bases with no gene match: 8. CDR3 amino acids: CASSRDRERNNSPLHF. CDR3 nucleotide sequence: TGTGCCAGCAGCCGGGACAGGGAAAGAAATAATTCACCCCTCCACTTT.

This clonotype was seen ten or more times. The V gene is TRBV28, the J gene TRBJ2-7; D tentatively fits TRBD1 or TRBD2 (5 bases each). The germline CDR1 and CDR2 sequences are MDHEN and SYDVKM. Trimming shortened V by 3 bases and J by 0 bases, and 6 bases separated the two germline ends. The CDR3 length is 13 residues. DNA of the CDR3: TGTGCCAGCAGTTTTGGGGGCTCCTACGAGCAGTACTTC. Encoded protein: CASSFGGSYEQYF.

The table lists this clonotype with many counts. V gene TRBV4-1 combines with J gene TRBJ1-1, with D possibly being TRBD1 (6 bases). CDR1 and CDR2 (germline): MGHRA, YSYEKL. CDR3 length equals 16 residues. Trimming cost V 3 bases and J 1 base, with 15 bases left between them. In nucleotides, the CDR3 is TGCGCCAGCAGCCACCCTAAGGAAGGGGGGAACACTGAAGCTTTCTTT. Translated, it gives CASSHPKEGGNTEAFF.